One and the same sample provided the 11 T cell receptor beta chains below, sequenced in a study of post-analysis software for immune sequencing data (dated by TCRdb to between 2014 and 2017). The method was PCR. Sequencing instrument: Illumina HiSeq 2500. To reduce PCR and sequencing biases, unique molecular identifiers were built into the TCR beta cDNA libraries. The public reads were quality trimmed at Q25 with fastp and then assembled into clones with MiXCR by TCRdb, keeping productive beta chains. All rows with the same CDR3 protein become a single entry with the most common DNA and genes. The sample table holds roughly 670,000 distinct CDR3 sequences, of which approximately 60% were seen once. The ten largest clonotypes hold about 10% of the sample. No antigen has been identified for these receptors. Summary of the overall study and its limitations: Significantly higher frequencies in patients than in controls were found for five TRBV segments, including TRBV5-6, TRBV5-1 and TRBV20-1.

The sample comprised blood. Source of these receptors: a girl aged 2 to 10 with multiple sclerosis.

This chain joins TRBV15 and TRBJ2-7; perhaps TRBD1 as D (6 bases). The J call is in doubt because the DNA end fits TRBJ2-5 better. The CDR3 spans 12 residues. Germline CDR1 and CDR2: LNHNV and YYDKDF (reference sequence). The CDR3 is CATSQGRETQYF. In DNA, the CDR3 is TGTGCCACCAGCCAGGGGCGGGAGACCCAGTACTTC.

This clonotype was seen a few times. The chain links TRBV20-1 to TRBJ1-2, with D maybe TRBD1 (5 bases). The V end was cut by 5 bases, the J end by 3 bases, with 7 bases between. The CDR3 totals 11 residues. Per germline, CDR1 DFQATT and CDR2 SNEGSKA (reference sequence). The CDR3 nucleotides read TGCAGTGCTGGCAGGGACTATGGCTACACCTTC. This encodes CSAGRDYGYTF.

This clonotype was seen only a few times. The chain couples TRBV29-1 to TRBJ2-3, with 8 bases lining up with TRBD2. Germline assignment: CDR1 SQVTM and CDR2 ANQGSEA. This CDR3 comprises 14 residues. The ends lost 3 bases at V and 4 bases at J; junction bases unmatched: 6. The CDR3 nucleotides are TGCAGCGTTGACCCTAGCGGGTGGTCAGATACGCAGTATTTT. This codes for CSVDPSGWSDTQYF.

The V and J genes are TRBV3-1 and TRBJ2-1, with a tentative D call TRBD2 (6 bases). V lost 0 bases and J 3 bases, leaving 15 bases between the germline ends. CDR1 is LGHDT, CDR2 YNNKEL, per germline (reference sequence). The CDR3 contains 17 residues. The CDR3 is CASSQDPIAEDYNEQFF. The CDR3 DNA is TGTGCCAGCAGCCAAGACCCTATAGCGGAAGACTACAATGAGCAGTTCTTC.

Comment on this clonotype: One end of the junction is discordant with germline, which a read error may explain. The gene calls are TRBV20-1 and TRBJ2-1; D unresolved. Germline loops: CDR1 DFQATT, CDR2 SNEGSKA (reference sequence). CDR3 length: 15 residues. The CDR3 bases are TGCAGTGCTAGAGAAACCGAGAGCTCCTGCAATGAGCAGTTCTTC. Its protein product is CSARETESSCNEQFF.

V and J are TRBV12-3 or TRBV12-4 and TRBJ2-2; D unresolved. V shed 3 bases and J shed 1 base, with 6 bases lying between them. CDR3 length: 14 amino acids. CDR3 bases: TGTGCCAGCAGTTTCTTTCAGAACACCGGGGAGCTGTTTTTT. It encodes CASSFFQNTGELFF.

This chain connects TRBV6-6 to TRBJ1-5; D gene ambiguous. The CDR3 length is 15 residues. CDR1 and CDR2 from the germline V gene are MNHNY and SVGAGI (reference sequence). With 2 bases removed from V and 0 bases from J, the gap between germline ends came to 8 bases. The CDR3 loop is CASSYPDYSNQPQHF. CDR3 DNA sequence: TGTGCCAGCAGTTACCCGGACTATAGCAATCAGCCCCAGCATTTT.

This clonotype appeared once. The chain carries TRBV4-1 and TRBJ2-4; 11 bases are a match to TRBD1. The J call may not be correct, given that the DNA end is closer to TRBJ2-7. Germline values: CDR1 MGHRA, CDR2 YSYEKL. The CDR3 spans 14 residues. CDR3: CASSQPGTGGEQYF. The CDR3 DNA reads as TGCGCCAGCAGCCAACCCGGGACAGGGGGCGAGCAGTACTTC.

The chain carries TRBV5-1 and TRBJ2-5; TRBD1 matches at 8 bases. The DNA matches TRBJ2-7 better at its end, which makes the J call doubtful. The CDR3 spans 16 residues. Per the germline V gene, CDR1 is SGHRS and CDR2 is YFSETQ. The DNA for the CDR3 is TGCGCCAGCAGCCCTACGGACAGGGAAGCCTTCCACGAGCAGTACTTC. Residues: CASSPTDREAFHEQYF.

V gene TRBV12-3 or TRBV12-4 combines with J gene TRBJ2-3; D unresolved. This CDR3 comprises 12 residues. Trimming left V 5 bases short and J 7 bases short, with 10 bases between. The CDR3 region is CASSLLRHTQYF. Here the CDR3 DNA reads TGTGCCAGCAGTCTGCTGCGACATACGCAGTATTTT.

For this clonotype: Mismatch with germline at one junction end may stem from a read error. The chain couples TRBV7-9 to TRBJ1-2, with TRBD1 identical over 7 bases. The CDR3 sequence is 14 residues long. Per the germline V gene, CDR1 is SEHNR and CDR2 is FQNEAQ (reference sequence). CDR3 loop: CASSTGVANSGYTF. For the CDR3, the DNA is TGTGCCAGCAGCACAGGGGTAGCTAACTCTGGCTACACCTTC.